One and the same sample provided the 5 T cell receptor beta chains below, sequenced in a study of cytomegalovirus exposure and HLA in healthy donors. PCR employed 60 Vbeta and 13 Jbeta primers. Here immunoSEQ multiplex PCR was the method, and the copy in TCRdb shows in-frame clones only, minus some. There are over 45,000 clones in the sample; about four fifths occur only once, and roughly 2.5% lies in the top ten. Sequencing was carried out using PBMCs. Receptors originate from a boy younger than 18 in good health and CMV-seropositive.

The CDR3 region has the DNA TGCAGCGTTGCGGGGGGCGGCAGATCCACAGATACGCAGTATTTT. Translated, it gives CSVAGGGRSTDTQYF. This sequence joins TRBV29-1 and TRBJ2-3; D is perhaps TRBD2 (7 bases). CDR3 size: 15 residues. Per the germline V gene, CDR1 is SQVTM and CDR2 is ANQGSEA. The germline V and J ends were trimmed by 4 bases and 2 bases, with 16 bases remaining between them.

J is TRBJ2-5 and V is TRBV7-8, with D possibly matching TRBD1 (5 bases). The J call may be mistaken, given a closer DNA end match to TRBJ2-7. The CDR3 is 13 residues long. Germline CDR1 SGHVS, CDR2 FQNEAQ. The CDR3 coding sequence is TGTGCCAGCAGCTTAGGGGGCACCTACGAGCAGTACTTC. Translated, it gives CASSLGGTYEQYF.

J is TRBJ2-5 and V is TRBV7-9, with 9 bases matching TRBD1. The J call is doubtful: the DNA matches TRBJ2-7 better. Germline assignment: CDR1 SEHNR and CDR2 FQNEAQ (reference sequence). The CDR3 runs 17 residues. The CDR3: CASSSPGTGIGNNEQYF. CDR3 coding DNA: TGTGCCAGCAGCAGTCCCGGGACAGGGATCGGGAACAACGAGCAGTACTTC.

The genes are TRBV5-5 and TRBJ1-6; 7 bases are shared with TRBD1. Germline lookup yields CDR1 SGHKS and CDR2 YYEKEE (reference sequence). V shed 2 bases and J 4 bases; nucleotides not matched to a gene: 12. The CDR3 runs 18 residues. The DNA for the CDR3 is TGTGCCAGCAGCTTCAGGGGGGCTCCGACAGGGTATAATTCACCCCTCCACTTT. Residues: CASSFRGAPTGYNSPLHF.

J is TRBJ2-7 and V is TRBV6-5, with D maybe TRBD2 (6 bases). Trimming removed 7 bases at V and 5 bases at J, with 21 bases between. CDR3 size: 15 residues. Germline lookup yields CDR1 MNHEY and CDR2 SVGAGI. CDR3 loop: CASTDPGATFDEQYF. The CDR3 DNA reads as TGTGCCAGCACCGATCCGGGAGCAACATTCGACGAGCAGTACTTC.